The T cell receptor (beta chain) under discussion was sequenced for a study of cytomegalovirus exposure and HLA in healthy donors. Looked up from germline, CDR1 is MNHEY and CDR2 is SVGAGI. V was clipped by 2 bases and J by 5 bases, with 15 bases between them. The CDR3 has 15 residues. Use of 60 Vbeta and 13 Jbeta primers characterized the PCR. Repertoires were generated with immunoSEQ multiplex PCR, while TCRdb's copy carries only in-frame clones and drops some. Here the sample spans some 200,000 clones, 83% being singletons. The chain carries TRBV6-5 and TRBJ2-5; D is unresolved. The TCR originated in a man aged 45-65 years in good health and CMV-seronegative. The sequenced sample was PBMCs. In nucleotides, the CDR3 is TGTGCCAGCAGTTACGCCGGAACGCTGCGGGAGACCCAGTACTTC. Encoded protein: CASSYAGTLRETQYF.